One sample yielded the 21 T cell receptor beta chains listed below, sequenced in a study of beta chain features in type 1 diabetes. Study conclusions and caveats: TCRB CDR3s from Type 1 diabetes patients were moderately but significantly shorter in all four CD4+ subsets.

All of the isolated RNA was reverse transcribed, so expressed TCRB transcripts were sequenced. Method: immunoSEQ multiplex PCR; TCRdb's copy keeps in-frame clones and lacks some. Found here are approximately 150,000 clones, around 13% of them singletons; the top ten hold roughly 1.4%. No antigen is known for these receptors. Sequencing input: central memory CD4+ T cells from blood. The receptors here all came from a man aged 18 to 30 with type 1 diabetes.

This clone was seen a handful of times. The chain couples TRBV12-5 to TRBJ1-1; the D is unclear. The CDR3 has 12 amino acids. Trimming shortened V by 5 bases and J by 1 base, and 5 bases separated the two germline ends. CDR1 and CDR2 (germline): LGHNT, FRNRAP. This CDR3 reads CASGRGNTEAFF. The CDR3 DNA reads TGTGCTAGTGGTCGGGGGAACACTGAAGCTTTCTTT.

J is TRBJ1-3 and V is TRBV6-6; perhaps TRBD1 as D (6 bases). Germline V lookup: CDR1 MNHNY, CDR2 SVGAGI (reference sequence). With 6 bases removed from V and 4 bases from J, the gap between germline ends came to 16 bases. The CDR3 contains 15 residues. The CDR3 loop reads CASRPGAAQGNTIYF. The CDR3 coding sequence is TGTGCCAGCAGACCAGGGGCAGCTCAAGGAAACACCATATATTTT.

CDR3 nucleotide sequence: TGCGCCAGCAGTGAAGGGGGGACCACAGATACGCAGTATTTT. Its protein product is CASSEGGTTDTQYF. This chain joins TRBV10-1 and TRBJ2-3; possibly TRBD1 or TRBD2 for D (6 bases each). The CDR3 spans 14 residues. V was cut by 3 bases and J by 2 bases, with 9 bases left in between. CDR1 and CDR2 from the germline V gene are WNHNN and SYGVQD (reference sequence).

The rearrangement links TRBV4-1 to TRBJ2-7; D is uncertain. Per germline, CDR1 MGHRA and CDR2 YSYEKL. The CDR3 totals 17 residues. The germline V and J ends were trimmed by 3 bases and 0 bases, with 18 bases remaining between them. Here the CDR3 reads CASSQGSGRALSYEQYF. The CDR3 DNA reads TGCGCCAGCAGCCAGGGGTCTGGGCGCGCCCTCTCCTACGAGCAGTACTTC.

The chain links TRBV29-1 to TRBJ1-5; D is possibly TRBD1 (5 bases). V was cut by 4 bases and J by 3 bases, with 10 bases left in between. The length of the CDR3 is 13 residues. In germline, CDR1 is SQVTM, CDR2 ANQGSEA. The CDR3 spells CSVARGANQPQHF. The CDR3 coding sequence is TGCAGCGTTGCGAGGGGCGCCAATCAGCCCCAGCATTTT.

A word on this clone: Mismatch with germline at one junction end may stem from a read error. CDR3 in amino acids: CASSLGGPTMSTQYF. The DNA of the CDR3 is TGTGCTAGCAGCTTAGGCGGACCCACCATGAGTACGCAGTATTTT. The genes are TRBV7-7 and TRBJ2-3; D remains ambiguous. The CDR3 spans 15 residues. CDR1 SSHAT and CDR2 FNYEAQ come from the germline V gene (reference sequence).

The V call is TRBV2, the J call TRBJ2-6; D not resolved. The CDR3 has 17 amino acids. Germline V gives CDR1 SNHLY, CDR2 FYNNEI. Trimming took 0 bases from V and 0 from J, leaving 9 bases between them. In DNA, the CDR3 is TGTGCCAGCAGTGAAGCAGAGTGGGACTCTGGGGCCAACGTCCTGACTTTC. It translates to CASSEAEWDSGANVLTF.

The genes are TRBV28 and TRBJ1-5; 7 bases align to TRBD1. Germline trimming cut 3 bases from V and 4 bases from J; bases unmatched to any gene: 6. CDR1 MDHEN and CDR2 SYDVKM come from the germline V gene. CDR3 length: 15 amino acids. In DNA, the CDR3 is TGTGCCAGCAGTTTGACGGACAGGCGGAATCAGCCCCAGCATTTT. Amino acid sequence: CASSLTDRRNQPQHF.

V and J are TRBV7-2 and TRBJ2-3; 11 bases line up with TRBD2. Trimming at V came to 5 bases and at J to 2 bases, leaving 12 bases not matched to a gene. The CDR3 has 18 residues. Looked up from germline, CDR1 is SGHTA and CDR2 is FQGNSA. CDR3 amino acids: CASSPTFRLAGITDTQYF. In DNA form, the CDR3 reads TGTGCCAGCAGCCCCACCTTTAGACTAGCGGGAATCACAGATACGCAGTATTTT.

There are a few counts of this clone. The chain recombines TRBV5-1 with TRBJ1-1; D not resolved. The CDR3 sequence is 14 residues long. Trimming left V 1 base short and J 0 bases short, with 7 bases between. Per the germline V gene, CDR1 is SGHRS and CDR2 is YFSETQ. The CDR3 reads CASSLSGVNTEAFF. In nucleotides, the CDR3 is TGCGCCAGCAGCTTGTCAGGAGTGAACACTGAAGCTTTCTTT.

This clone occurred a few times. Other DNA sequences from this sample encode an identical CDR3 as well. V is TRBV18 and J is TRBJ2-3; no clear D gene. CDR1 is KGHSH, CDR2 LQKENI, per germline. CDR3 length: 11 amino acids. The V and J ends lost 5 bases and 0 bases respectively, with 0 bases between them. The CDR3 region is CASSSTDTQYF. In DNA form, the CDR3 reads TGTGCCAGCTCAAGCACAGATACGCAGTATTTT.

This chain links TRBV5-4 with TRBJ2-7; D is possibly TRBD1 (5 bases). The germline V gene encodes CDR1 SGHNT and CDR2 YYREEE (reference sequence). V was cut by 0 bases and J by 6 bases, with 16 bases left in between. This CDR3 has 15 amino acids. CDR3 sequence reads: CASSLGLLQDGEQYF. CDR3 nucleotides: TGTGCCAGCAGCTTGGGTTTGTTACAGGACGGCGAGCAGTACTTC.

This clone was counted a few times. This probably arose from a read error, given a far larger clone one base away. The chain joins TRBV4-2 to TRBJ2-1; 7 nucleotides align to TRBD2. CDR3 length equals 16 residues. The germline gives CDR1 LGHNA, CDR2 YNFKEQ. J gave up 3 bases and V 4 bases, and 9 bases lay outside the gene matches. Written as DNA, the CDR3 is TGTGCCAGCAGCCTAGATTGGCGGGGGAACTACAATGAGCAGTTCTTC. This translates into CASSLDWRGNYNEQFF.

The rearrangement uses TRBV4-1 and TRBJ1-1; 8 bases map to TRBD1. V shed 0 bases and J 1 base; nucleotides not matched to a gene: 7. Germline assignment: CDR1 MGHRA and CDR2 YSYEKL. CDR3 length: 17 amino acids. The CDR3 coding sequence is TGCGCCAGCAGCCAAGAGGGCAGGGGGCCGAGGAACACTGAAGCTTTCTTT. It translates to CASSQEGRGPRNTEAFF.

The V gene is TRBV27, the J gene TRBJ2-7; D gene uncertain. The CDR3 is made up of 13 amino acids. Germline V gene data show CDR1 as MNHEY and CDR2 as SMNVEV (reference sequence). The V end was cut by 4 bases, the J end by 4 bases, with 11 bases between. The CDR3 DNA is TGTGCCAGCAGTTCCCTCGGTCCTTACGAGCAGTACTTC. This translates into CASSSLGPYEQYF.

V and J are TRBV30 and TRBJ1-6; a possible D gene is TRBD1 (5 bases). Germline V CDR1 and CDR2: GTSNPN, SVGIG (reference sequence). Trimming cost V 2 bases and J 5 bases, with 13 bases left between them. The CDR3 consists of 15 residues. CDR3 region: CAWSQSGQNNSPLHF. The CDR3 nucleotides read TGTGCCTGGAGTCAGTCGGGGCAGAATAATTCACCCCTCCACTTT.

This clone has only a few counts. This chain links TRBV6-6 with TRBJ2-5; the D is unclear. Trimming took 5 bases from V and 0 from J, leaving 13 bases between them. Germline V gene sequence: CDR1 MNHNY, CDR2 SVGAGI (reference sequence). The CDR3 consists of 15 residues. CDR3 bases: TGTGCCAGCAGTAGGGTCTCGGTGTACCAAGAGACCCAGTACTTC. This sequence encodes CASSRVSVYQETQYF.

This clone was seen only a few times. The chain joins TRBV27 to TRBJ1-2, with D perhaps TRBD1 (5 bases). The CDR3 loop spans 13 amino acids. Trimming removed 5 bases at V and 4 bases at J, with 11 bases between. CDR1 is MNHEY, CDR2 SMNVEV, per germline (reference sequence). In DNA form, the CDR3 reads TGTGCCAGCAGTCCGGGCAGGGTCTATGGCTACACCTTC. This gives the protein CASSPGRVYGYTF.

The rearrangement links TRBV5-1 to TRBJ1-2; D unclear. The V gene lost 4 bases and the J gene lost 8 bases, with 18 bases spanning the gap. Germline-derived CDR1 and CDR2 are SGHRS and YFSETQ. The CDR3 runs to 14 residues. The CDR3 reads CASSLAPNARGYTF. Here the CDR3 DNA reads TGCGCCAGCAGCCTCGCCCCTAACGCACGGGGCTACACCTTC.

This clone was detected only a few times. The chain carries TRBV28 and TRBJ2-7; D is undetermined. Trimming stripped 6 bases from V and 3 bases from J, with 12 bases between. This CDR3 has 13 residues. Germline V gene data show CDR1 as MDHEN and CDR2 as SYDVKM. As DNA, the CDR3 is TGTGCCAGCAGCCCTACGTCCCTCTACGAGCAGTACTTC. Translated, it gives CASSPTSLYEQYF.

The chain links TRBV4-2 to TRBJ1-5; TRBD1 might be the D (6 bases). The germline gives CDR1 LGHNA, CDR2 YNFKEQ. V was pared by 4 bases and J by 0 bases, with 16 bases between. The CDR3 runs 17 residues. Written as DNA, the CDR3 is TGTGCCAGCAGCCCCCAGGGGCCGAGGGATAGCAATCAGCCCCAGCATTTT. Protein: CASSPQGPRDSNQPQHF.